These T cell receptor beta chains were read from a single sample in a study of T cell changes during pregnancy in multiple sclerosis. Repertoires were generated with immunoSEQ multiplex PCR, while TCRdb's copy carries only in-frame clones and drops some. Counted here are 30,000 to 40,000 clones, about 90% occurring once; the ten biggest clones make up around 3.3%. The material was CD8+ T cells from peripheral blood mononuclear cells, obtained in the third trimester of pregnancy. These receptors came from a female donor with multiple sclerosis, enrolled in a pregnancy study. The CDR3 runs from the conserved cysteine through the conserved F or W. Fields, in order: J gene, V gene, clone size, D gene, CDR3 DNA, CDR3 protein. The D gene is left open where the match is weak. Rows give clone size only sometimes, using once, few, many, or a class for an expanded clone.

j_call: TRBJ2-2; v_call: TRBV29-1; clone_size: .; d_call: TRBD2; cdr3_nt: TGCAGCGTTGCGACTGGGCGGGGGGGCACCGGGGAGCTGTTTTTT; cdr3_aa: CSVATGRGGTGELFF
j_call: TRBJ2-7; v_call: TRBV11-2; clone_size: .; d_call: TRBD1; cdr3_nt: TGTGCCAGCAGCGCCGGGACAGGGGTTGACGAGCAGTACTTC; cdr3_aa: CASSAGTGVDEQYF
j_call: TRBJ2-3; v_call: TRBV5-4; clone_size: .; d_call: TRBD2; cdr3_nt: TGTGCCAGCATCCCTGCAGGACGGCTAGCGGGGCCGGAAGGGAGTACGCAGTATTTT; cdr3_aa: CASIPAGRLAGPEGSTQYF
j_call: TRBJ2-1; v_call: TRBV9; clone_size: once; d_call: .; cdr3_nt: TGTGCCAGCAGCGTAGGGAGCGACCCTTACCATGAGCAGTTCTTC; cdr3_aa: CASSVGSDPYHEQFF
j_call: TRBJ2-1; v_call: TRBV4-2; clone_size: .; d_call: TRBD2; cdr3_nt: TGTGCCAGCAGCTTTCAGCGGGGGCACGACAATGAGCAGTTCTTC; cdr3_aa: CASSFQRGHDNEQFF
j_call: TRBJ1-1; v_call: TRBV11-1; clone_size: .; d_call: .; cdr3_nt: TGTGCCAGCAGCTTAGCAACAGGGCCAATAACTGAAGCTTTCTTT; cdr3_aa: CASSLATGPITEAFF
j_call: TRBJ2-7; v_call: TRBV5-6; clone_size: .; d_call: TRBD1; cdr3_nt: TGTGCCAGCAGCTTGAGGGACAGCGTATACGAGCAGTACTTC; cdr3_aa: CASSLRDSVYEQYF
j_call: TRBJ2-1; v_call: TRBV19; clone_size: .; d_call: .; cdr3_nt: TGTGCCAGTAGTGACCCCCCTTATAGGGAGGACTACAATGAGCAGTTCTTC; cdr3_aa: CASSDPPYREDYNEQFF
j_call: TRBJ1-3; v_call: TRBV7-2; clone_size: .; d_call: .; cdr3_nt: TGTGCCAGCTTTTCGGGGGGATCCGGAAACACCATATATTTT; cdr3_aa: CASFSGGSGNTIYF
j_call: TRBJ1-1; v_call: TRBV6-1; clone_size: .; d_call: .; cdr3_nt: TGTGCCAGCAGTGAACTCTCGGGCACTGAAGCTTTCTTT; cdr3_aa: CASSELSGTEAFF
j_call: TRBJ2-7; v_call: TRBV10-3; clone_size: .; d_call: TRBD2; cdr3_nt: TGTGCCATCAGTGGAGGGTGGGGGGGGGACCCCTACGAGCAGTACTTC; cdr3_aa: CAISGGWGGDPYEQYF
j_call: TRBJ2-7; v_call: TRBV6-5; clone_size: .; d_call: .; cdr3_nt: TGTGCCAGCAGTTACTCGAGCGCCGTCTACGAGCAGTACTTC; cdr3_aa: CASSYSSAVYEQYF
j_call: TRBJ2-7; v_call: TRBV19; clone_size: .; d_call: .; cdr3_nt: TGTGCCAGTAGTAACAGGGACTACGAGCAGTACTTC; cdr3_aa: CASSNRDYEQYF
j_call: TRBJ2-7; v_call: TRBV5-4; clone_size: few; d_call: TRBD2; cdr3_nt: TGTGCCAGCAGCTTTGGCGGGGGGGCCGCCGACGAGCAGTACTTC; cdr3_aa: CASSFGGGAADEQYF
j_call: TRBJ1-4; v_call: TRBV7-8; clone_size: .; d_call: TRBD1; cdr3_nt: TGTGCCAGCAGCTTGGGACAGGGGGTTCGGAAACTGTTTTTT; cdr3_aa: CASSLGQGVRKLFF
j_call: TRBJ2-7; v_call: TRBV9; clone_size: .; d_call: TRBD2; cdr3_nt: TGTGCCAGCAGCGCCGGGACTAGCGGGGGTGCCTACGAGCAGTACTTC; cdr3_aa: CASSAGTSGGAYEQYF
j_call: TRBJ1-2; v_call: TRBV11-2; clone_size: .; d_call: .; cdr3_nt: TGTGCCAGCAGCTTAGGAATCGGAGGAACCTATGGCTACACCTTC; cdr3_aa: CASSLGIGGTYGYTF
j_call: TRBJ2-1; v_call: TRBV29-1; clone_size: once; d_call: .; cdr3_nt: TGCAGCGTCATAGCTCAGGGCGATGAGCAGTTCTTC; cdr3_aa: CSVIAQGDEQFF
j_call: TRBJ2-7; v_call: TRBV7-2; clone_size: .; d_call: TRBD1; cdr3_nt: TGTGCCAGCAGCTTAAGCTTGACAGGGATCTACGAGCAGTACTTC; cdr3_aa: CASSLSLTGIYEQYF
j_call: TRBJ1-3; v_call: TRBV21-1; clone_size: .; d_call: .; cdr3_nt: TGTGCCCCTAAGGAGGGGTCAAGGTCTGGAAACACCATATATTTT; cdr3_aa: CAPKEGSRSGNTIYF
j_call: TRBJ2-2; v_call: TRBV27; clone_size: .; d_call: TRBD1; cdr3_nt: TGTGCCAGCAGTTATCCCCACCGGACAGGGAACACCGGGGAGCTGTTTTTT; cdr3_aa: CASSYPHRTGNTGELFF
j_call: TRBJ1-5; v_call: TRBV19; clone_size: .; d_call: TRBD1; cdr3_nt: TGTGCCAGTAGTTACAGGGGAATTGATCCCCAGCATTTT; cdr3_aa: CASSYRGIDPQHF
j_call: TRBJ2-7; v_call: TRBV6-6; clone_size: once; d_call: TRBD2; cdr3_nt: TGTGCCAGCAGGCTAGCGGGGGCGCCCGCCTACGAGCAGTACTTC; cdr3_aa: CASRLAGAPAYEQYF
j_call: TRBJ1-5; v_call: TRBV11-2; clone_size: many; d_call: .; cdr3_nt: TGTGCCAGCAGCCCCAGGGATAGCAATCAGCCCCAGCATTTT; cdr3_aa: CASSPRDSNQPQHF
j_call: TRBJ1-2; v_call: TRBV27; clone_size: .; d_call: .; cdr3_nt: TGTGCCAGCAGTCTCGGACAGAATCACTATGGCTACACCTTC; cdr3_aa: CASSLGQNHYGYTF
j_call: TRBJ2-7; v_call: TRBV15; clone_size: .; d_call: TRBD2; cdr3_nt: TGTGCCACCAGCAGAGAGGGACTAGCGGGGGGGCCTGGCGAGCAGTACTTC; cdr3_aa: CATSREGLAGGPGEQYF
j_call: TRBJ1-2; v_call: TRBV15; clone_size: .; d_call: .; cdr3_nt: TGTGCCACCAGCAGAGATGGGGAGGGGATGGGGGGCTACACCTTC; cdr3_aa: CATSRDGEGMGGYTF
j_call: TRBJ2-1; v_call: TRBV6-5; clone_size: .; d_call: TRBD2; cdr3_nt: TGTGCCAGCAGTTACTCGACTAGCGGGGTTAGTTATGAGCAGTTCTTC; cdr3_aa: CASSYSTSGVSYEQFF
j_call: TRBJ2-7; v_call: TRBV14; clone_size: .; d_call: .; cdr3_nt: TGTGCCAGCAGCTTTTACAGTACGGTAGGCTACGAGCAGTACTTC; cdr3_aa: CASSFYSTVGYEQYF
j_call: TRBJ1-1; v_call: TRBV13; clone_size: .; d_call: .; cdr3_nt: TGTGCCAGCAGCCTCGGAGGGAACACTGAAGCTTTCTTT; cdr3_aa: CASSLGGNTEAFF
j_call: TRBJ1-2; v_call: TRBV5-4; clone_size: .; d_call: .; cdr3_nt: TGTGCCAGCAGCTTGGAACAGACTAACTATGGCTACACCTTC; cdr3_aa: CASSLEQTNYGYTF
j_call: TRBJ1-1; v_call: TRBV9; clone_size: .; d_call: TRBD1; cdr3_nt: TGTGCCAGCAGCGTGGGAGAGACAGGGATGGGTAATGAAGCTTTCTTT; cdr3_aa: CASSVGETGMGNEAFF
j_call: TRBJ2-3; v_call: TRBV2; clone_size: .; d_call: .; cdr3_nt: TGTGCCAGCAGTGGGGCCAGCGGAGAGCAGTATTTT; cdr3_aa: CASSGASGEQYF
j_call: TRBJ2-2; v_call: TRBV2; clone_size: .; d_call: .; cdr3_nt: TGTGCCAGCCGAAGAGTCAACGGGGAGCTGTTTTTT; cdr3_aa: CASRRVNGELFF
j_call: TRBJ2-5; v_call: TRBV7-3; clone_size: .; d_call: TRBD2; cdr3_nt: TGTGCTAGCGGAGCGGGGGGATCGGGTGAGACCCAGTACTTC; cdr3_aa: CASGAGGSGETQYF
j_call: TRBJ1-4; v_call: TRBV29-1; clone_size: .; d_call: .; cdr3_nt: TGCAGCGTTTCCGGGCCCCGGGGTGAAAAACTGTTTTTT; cdr3_aa: CSVSGPRGEKLFF
j_call: TRBJ2-5; v_call: TRBV19; clone_size: .; d_call: TRBD1; cdr3_nt: TGTGCCAGTAGTCCCCGGGACAGGGGGCTAAAAGAGACCCAGTACTTC; cdr3_aa: CASSPRDRGLKETQYF
j_call: TRBJ1-4; v_call: TRBV14; clone_size: .; d_call: .; cdr3_nt: TGTGCCAGCAGCCAAGATCTAGAAAAACTGTTTTTT; cdr3_aa: CASSQDLEKLFF
j_call: TRBJ1-2; v_call: TRBV30; clone_size: .; d_call: .; cdr3_nt: TGTGCCTGGAAGGGTGGCAGGGGAGCCTATGGCTACACCTTC; cdr3_aa: CAWKGGRGAYGYTF
j_call: TRBJ1-2; v_call: TRBV6-1; clone_size: .; d_call: TRBD1; cdr3_nt: TGTGCCACCCTCGACAGGGTTAACTATGGCTACACCTTC; cdr3_aa: CATLDRVNYGYTF
j_call: TRBJ1-5; v_call: TRBV5-4; clone_size: .; d_call: TRBD1; cdr3_nt: TGTGCCAGCAGCTGGGGGGGACAGGGGGATCAGCCCCAGCATTTT; cdr3_aa: CASSWGGQGDQPQHF
j_call: TRBJ2-3; v_call: TRBV29-1; clone_size: .; d_call: TRBD1; cdr3_nt: TGCAGCGTCGAGGGGGCAGAGGGTGGAGATACGCAGTATTTT; cdr3_aa: CSVEGAEGGDTQYF
j_call: TRBJ2-7; v_call: TRBV11-2; clone_size: .; d_call: TRBD2; cdr3_nt: TGTGCCAGCAGCTTAGGAGCGGGGGGCTCCTACGAGCAGTACTTC; cdr3_aa: CASSLGAGGSYEQYF
j_call: TRBJ1-6; v_call: TRBV7-6; clone_size: .; d_call: .; cdr3_nt: TGTGCCAGCAGCTGGTCAGGGGATCAATCACCCCTCCACTTT; cdr3_aa: CASSWSGDQSPLHF
j_call: TRBJ2-7; v_call: TRBV15; clone_size: .; d_call: TRBD2; cdr3_nt: TGTGCCACCAGCATAGCGGGGGGCGAGCAGTACTTC; cdr3_aa: CATSIAGGEQYF
j_call: TRBJ1-1; v_call: TRBV19; clone_size: .; d_call: .; cdr3_nt: TGTGCCAGTAGACTACGGGGCACTGAAGCTTTCTTT; cdr3_aa: CASRLRGTEAFF
j_call: TRBJ1-2; v_call: TRBV11-2; clone_size: few; d_call: TRBD1; cdr3_nt: TGTGCCAGCAGCTTAGACTGGGACAGAACCAACTATGGCTACACCTTC; cdr3_aa: CASSLDWDRTNYGYTF